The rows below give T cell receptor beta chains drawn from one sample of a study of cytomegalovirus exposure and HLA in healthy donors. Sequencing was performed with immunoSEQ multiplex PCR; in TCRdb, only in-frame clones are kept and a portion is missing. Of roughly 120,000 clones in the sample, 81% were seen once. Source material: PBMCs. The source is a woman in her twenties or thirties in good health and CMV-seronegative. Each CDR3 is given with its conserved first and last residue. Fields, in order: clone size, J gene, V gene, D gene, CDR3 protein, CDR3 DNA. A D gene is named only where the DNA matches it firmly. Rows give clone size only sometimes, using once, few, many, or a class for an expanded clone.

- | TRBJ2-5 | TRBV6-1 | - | CASSVFSTGVFETQYF | TGTGCCAGCAGTGTATTCTCGACAGGCGTTTTTGAGACCCAGTACTTC
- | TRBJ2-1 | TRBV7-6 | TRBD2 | CASSEGLAGGGDEQFF | TGTGCCAGCAGTGAGGGACTAGCGGGAGGGGGGGATGAGCAGTTCTTC
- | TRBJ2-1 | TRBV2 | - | CASSEAAGEIYNEQFF | TGTGCCAGCAGTGAAGCGGCCGGAGAGATCTACAATGAGCAGTTCTTC
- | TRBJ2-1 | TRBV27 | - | CASSSFPSREQFF | TGTGCCAGCAGTTCCTTTCCTAGCCGAGAGCAGTTCTTC
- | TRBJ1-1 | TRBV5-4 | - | CASRPQGLTEAFF | TGTGCCAGCAGACCCCAGGGGTTGACTGAAGCTTTCTTT
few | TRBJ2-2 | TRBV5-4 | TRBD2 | CASSSQAGVGTGELFF | TGTGCCAGCAGCTCCCAGGCGGGAGTTGGGACCGGGGAGCTGTTTTTT
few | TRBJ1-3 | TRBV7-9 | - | CASSSVRQAILSGNTIYF | TGTGCCAGCAGCTCCGTGCGACAGGCTATCCTCTCTGGAAACACCATATATTTT
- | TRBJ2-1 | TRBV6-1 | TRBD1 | CAILGQTDNEQFF | TGTGCCATATTGGGACAGACGGACAATGAGCAGTTCTTC
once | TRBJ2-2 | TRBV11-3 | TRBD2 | CASSLREGPTGELFF | TGTGCCAGCAGCTTGCGGGAGGGCCCCACCGGGGAGCTGTTTTTT
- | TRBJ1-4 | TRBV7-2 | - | CASSWRGRSGGEKLFF | TGTGCCAGCAGCTGGAGGGGTAGGAGTGGTGGTGAAAAACTGTTTTTT
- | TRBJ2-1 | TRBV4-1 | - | CASSQDQVIANEQFF | TGCGCCAGCAGCCAAGATCAGGTGATAGCGAATGAGCAGTTCTTC
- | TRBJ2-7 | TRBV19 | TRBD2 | CASNAPGGTNSYEQYF | TGTGCCAGTAACGCCCCGGGAGGGACTAACTCCTACGAGCAGTACTTC
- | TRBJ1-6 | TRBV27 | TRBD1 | CASSLERTGVSPLHF | TGTGCCAGCAGTTTAGAAAGGACAGGGGTCTCACCCCTCCACTTT
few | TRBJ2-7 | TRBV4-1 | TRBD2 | CASSQPTSGSYEQYF | TGCGCCAGCAGCCAACCGACTAGCGGGAGCTACGAGCAGTACTTC
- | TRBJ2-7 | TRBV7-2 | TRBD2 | CASSPGTSGTYEQYF | TGTGCCAGCAGCCCCGGGACTAGCGGGACCTACGAGCAGTACTTC
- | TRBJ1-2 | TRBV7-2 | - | CASGGANYGYTF | TGTGCCAGCGGGGGGGCCAACTATGGCTACACCTTC
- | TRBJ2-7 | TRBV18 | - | CASSPESGSYEQYF | TGTGCCAGCTCACCGGAATCAGGCTCCTACGAGCAGTACTTC
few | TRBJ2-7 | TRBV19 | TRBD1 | CASSGTGGYEQYF | TGTGCCAGTAGTGGGACAGGCGGTTACGAGCAGTACTTC
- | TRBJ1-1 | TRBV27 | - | CASSLLDSGTEAFF | TGTGCCAGCAGTTTGCTGGATTCGGGGACTGAAGCTTTCTTT
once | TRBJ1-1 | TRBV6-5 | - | CASSSTQETLEAFF | TGTGCCAGCAGTTCAACACAGGAGACCCTTGAAGCTTTCTTT
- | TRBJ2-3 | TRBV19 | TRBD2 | CASKMGGTDTQYF | TGTGCCAGTAAAATGGGGGGGACAGATACGCAGTATTTT
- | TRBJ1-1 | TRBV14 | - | CASSQVPGWDTEAFF | TGTGCCAGCAGCCAAGTCCCGGGGTGGGACACTGAAGCTTTCTTT
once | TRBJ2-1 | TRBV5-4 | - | CASSPTTSSYNEQFF | TGTGCCAGCAGCCCTACTACGAGCTCCTACAATGAGCAGTTCTTC
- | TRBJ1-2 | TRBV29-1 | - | CSVEYSTGYSGYTF | TGCAGCGTTGAATATAGTACAGGCTATTCTGGCTACACCTTC
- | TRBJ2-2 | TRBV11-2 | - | CASSLGLGGSGNTGELFF | TGTGCCAGCAGCTTAGGCCTTGGAGGGAGCGGGAACACCGGGGAGCTGTTTTTT
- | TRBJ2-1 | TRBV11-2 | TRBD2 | CASSYPGGGGSSYNEQFF | TGTGCCAGCAGCTACCCCGGGGGGGGCGGGAGCTCCTACAATGAGCAGTTCTTC
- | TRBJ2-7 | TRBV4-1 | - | CASSHQYGRSRYEQYF | TGCGCCAGCAGCCATCAATATGGGCGCTCTCGTTACGAGCAGTACTTC
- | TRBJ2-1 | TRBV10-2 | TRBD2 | CATSGESYNEQFF | TGCGCCACCAGCGGGGAGTCCTACAATGAGCAGTTCTTC
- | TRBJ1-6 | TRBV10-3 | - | CAIRGEADNSPLHF | TGTGCCATCCGCGGGGAAGCAGATAATTCACCCCTCCACTTT
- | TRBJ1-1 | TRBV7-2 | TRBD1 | CASSGRQGMTEAFF | TGTGCCAGCAGCGGACGACAGGGTATGACTGAAGCTTTCTTT
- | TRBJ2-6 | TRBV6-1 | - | CASSGRGTSGANVLTF | TGTGCCAGCAGTGGCAGGGGAACATCTGGGGCCAACGTCCTGACTTTC
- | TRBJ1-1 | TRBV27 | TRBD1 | CASSQTGTGYTEAFF | TGTGCCAGCAGCCAAACCGGGACAGGCTACACTGAAGCTTTCTTT
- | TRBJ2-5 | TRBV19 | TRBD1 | CASKEVGQGGPQETQYF | TGTGCCAGTAAGGAAGTGGGACAGGGTGGCCCACAAGAGACCCAGTACTTC
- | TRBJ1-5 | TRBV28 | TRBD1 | CASSPGQARRPQHF | TGTGCCAGCAGTCCTGGACAGGCCAGGAGGCCCCAGCATTTT
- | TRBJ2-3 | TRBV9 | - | CASSDSGSTDTQYF | TGTGCCAGCAGCGACAGCGGGAGCACAGATACGCAGTATTTT
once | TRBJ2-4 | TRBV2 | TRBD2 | CASSSFWASGNDVKNIQYF | TGTGCCAGCAGTTCTTTTTGGGCTAGCGGGAACGACGTCAAAAACATTCAGTACTTC
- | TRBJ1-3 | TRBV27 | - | CASSLGGSGNTIYF | TGTGCCAGCAGTTTAGGAGGATCAGGAAACACCATATATTTT
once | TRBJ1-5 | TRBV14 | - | CASSRGINQPQHF | TGTGCCAGCAGCCGAGGGATCAATCAGCCCCAGCATTTT
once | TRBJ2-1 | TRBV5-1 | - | CASSPAPNYNEQFF | TGCGCCAGCAGCCCAGCGCCGAACTACAATGAGCAGTTCTTC
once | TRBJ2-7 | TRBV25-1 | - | CASRLDTSYEQYF | TGTGCCAGCAGACTCGACACCTCCTACGAGCAGTACTTC
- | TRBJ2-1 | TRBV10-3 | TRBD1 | CAIRGGQGRFGDEQFF | TGTGCCATCAGGGGGGGACAGGGAAGGTTTGGAGATGAGCAGTTCTTC
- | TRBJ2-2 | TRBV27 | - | CASSFSSVNTGELFF | TGTGCCAGCAGTTTCTCGTCGGTGAACACCGGGGAGCTGTTTTTT
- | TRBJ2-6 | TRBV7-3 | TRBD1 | CASSSTGPSGANVLTF | TGTGCCAGCAGCTCGACAGGGCCCTCTGGGGCCAACGTCCTGACTTTC
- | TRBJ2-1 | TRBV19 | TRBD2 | CASSSQAGGYYNEQFF | TGTGCCAGTAGTTCCCAAGCGGGAGGGTACTACAATGAGCAGTTCTTC
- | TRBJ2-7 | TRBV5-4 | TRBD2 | CASSTGLGYEQYF | TGTGCCAGCAGCACGGGACTAGGCTACGAGCAGTACTTC
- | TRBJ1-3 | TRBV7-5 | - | CVRSPGRAACSPLSGNTIYF | TGTGTCAGAAGCCCGGGCAGGGCAGCCTGCTCTCCTTTATCTGGAAACACCATATATTTT
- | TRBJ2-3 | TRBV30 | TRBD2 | CAWRTGTSVSTDTQYF | TGTGCCTGGAGGACCGGGACTAGCGTTAGCACAGATACGCAGTATTTT
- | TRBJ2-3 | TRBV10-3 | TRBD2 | CAISESGEGRTDTQYF | TGTGCCATCAGTGAGTCCGGGGAGGGCCGGACAGATACGCAGTATTTT
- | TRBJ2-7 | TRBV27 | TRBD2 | CASSPRTSGSHEQYF | TGTGCCAGCAGTCCCCGGACTAGCGGGAGCCACGAGCAGTACTTC
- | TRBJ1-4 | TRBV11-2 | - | CASSLRIRGSSTNEKLFF | TGTGCCAGCAGCTTACGGATAAGGGGGTCCTCAACTAATGAAAAACTGTTTTTT
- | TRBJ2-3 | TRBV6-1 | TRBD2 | CASRVLLAGPDTQYF | TGTGCCAGCAGGGTTTTGCTAGCGGGACCAGATACGCAGTATTTT
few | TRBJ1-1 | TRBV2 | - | CASSELLNTEAFF | TGTGCCAGCAGTGAACTTCTGAACACTGAAGCTTTCTTT
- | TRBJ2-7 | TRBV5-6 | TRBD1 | CASSFFGTGVKYEQYF | TGTGCCAGCAGCTTTTTCGGGACAGGTGTTAAGTACGAGCAGTACTTC
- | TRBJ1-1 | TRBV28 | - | CASSRAGVNTEAFF | TGTGCCAGCAGTAGAGCGGGGGTGAACACTGAGGCTTTCTTT
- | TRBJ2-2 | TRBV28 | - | CASKTTTGELFF | TGTGCCAGCAAGACGACAACCGGGGAGCTGTTTTTT
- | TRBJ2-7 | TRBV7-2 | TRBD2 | CASSPRERGAYEQYF | TGTGCCAGCAGCCCCCGTGAGCGGGGGGCCTACGAGCAGTACTTC
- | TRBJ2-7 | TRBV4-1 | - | CASSPYSSYEQYF | TGCGCCAGCAGCCCGTATAGCTCCTACGAGCAGTACTTC
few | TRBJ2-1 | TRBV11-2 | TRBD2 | CASSLGSGYNEQFF | TGTGCCAGCAGCTTAGGTAGCGGGTACAATGAGCAGTTCTTC
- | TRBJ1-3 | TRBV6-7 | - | CASSYSRLAEGERNTIYF | TGTGCCAGCAGTTACTCGAGGCTAGCGGAAGGCGAGCGGAACACCATATATTTT
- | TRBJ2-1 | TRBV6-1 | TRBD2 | CASRTSGRVNEQFF | TGTGCCAGTAGAACTAGCGGGAGGGTAAATGAGCAGTTCTTC